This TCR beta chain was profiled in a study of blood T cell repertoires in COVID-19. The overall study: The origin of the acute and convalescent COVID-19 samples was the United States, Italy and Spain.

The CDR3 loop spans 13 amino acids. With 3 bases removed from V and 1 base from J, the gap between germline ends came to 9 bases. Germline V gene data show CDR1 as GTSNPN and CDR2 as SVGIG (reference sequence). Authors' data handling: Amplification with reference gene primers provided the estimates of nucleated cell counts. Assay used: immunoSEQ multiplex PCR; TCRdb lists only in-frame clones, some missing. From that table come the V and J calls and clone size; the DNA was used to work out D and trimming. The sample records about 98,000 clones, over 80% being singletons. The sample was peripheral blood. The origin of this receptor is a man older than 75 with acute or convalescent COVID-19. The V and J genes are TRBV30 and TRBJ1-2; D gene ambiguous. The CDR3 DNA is TGTGCCTGGAGAATTATCAGTAACTATGGCTACACCTTC. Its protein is CAWRIISNYGYTF. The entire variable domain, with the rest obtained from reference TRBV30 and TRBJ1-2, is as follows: SQTIHQWPATLVQPVGSPLSLECTVEGTSNPNLYWYRQAAGRGLQLLFYSVGIGQISSEVPQNLSASRPQDRQFILSSKKLLLSDSGFYLCAWRIISNYGYTFGSGTRLTVV.